The source of this T cell receptor (beta chain) is a study of blood T cell repertoires in COVID-19. Turning to the study itself: PBMCs, B-cell-depleted T cells, or T cells were the source of the cDNA or gDNA that made up the material.

Authors' analysis steps: For nucleated cells, counts were estimated from reference gene primer amplification. TCRdb's copy holds only in-frame clones and misses some; the assay was immunoSEQ multiplex PCR. Clonal size and the V and J genes are those of that table, whereas D and trimming came from the DNA. The sample holds tens of thousands of clones; 85% are singletons and the top ten take 9.6%. J gave up 5 bases and V 0 bases, and 4 bases lay outside the gene matches. Germline V CDR1 and CDR2: MNHEY, SMNVEV (reference sequence). The CDR3 contains 16 residues. Enrolment of Seattle patients took place during active infection, and they were followed longitudinally.

The sequenced sample consisted of peripheral blood. The rearrangement joins TRBV27 to TRBJ2-3, with TRBD2 matching over 11 bases. The TCR comes from a man in his fifties with COVID-19, enrolled during active disease. The CDR3 DNA follows: TGTGCCAGCAGTTTATCCCTAGCGGGAGGATTAGATACGCAGTATTTT. Protein sequence: CASSLSLAGGLDTQYF.